The 31 T cell receptor beta chains listed next were all sequenced from one sample in a study of blood T cell repertoires in COVID-19. Method: immunoSEQ multiplex PCR; TCRdb's copy keeps in-frame clones and lacks some. The data show a few hundred thousand clones, more than 75% seen once. Sequencing was done on a sample of PBMCs or T cells enriched from blood (not recorded which). These receptor sequences come from a man in his thirties or forties who had recovered from COVID-19.

The rearrangement uses TRBV5-1 and TRBJ1-2, with unresolved D. This CDR3 is built from 14 residues. V gave up 4 bases and J gave up 4 bases, with 14 bases separating them. The germline V gene has CDR1 SGHRS and CDR2 YFSETQ. CDR3 in amino acids: CASSGEGRGYGYTF. The CDR3 coding sequence is TGCGCCAGCAGCGGGGAAGGACGGGGCTATGGCTACACCTTC.

The V and J genes are TRBV4-1 and TRBJ2-3; a possible D gene is TRBD2 (5 bases). Germline CDR1 reads MGHRA; CDR2 reads YSYEKL. V lost 0 bases and J 3 bases, leaving 19 bases between the germline ends. This CDR3 spans 18 amino acids. CDR3 in DNA: TGCGCCAGCAGCCAAGATATAGCGTCGGAGCCCCTAACAGATACGCAGTATTTT. This codes for CASSQDIASEPLTDTQYF.

The sample holds one count of this clone. This chain links TRBV6-5 with TRBJ1-6, with 7 bases aligning to TRBD1. The CDR3 covers 14 residues. The junction had 7 bases not matched to a gene; V was cut back by 5 bases and J by 9 bases. The germline V gene encodes CDR1 MNHEY and CDR2 SVGAGI. The CDR3 protein is CASSLGQVFSPLHF. CDR3 DNA: TGTGCCAGCAGTCTCGGACAGGTTTTTTCACCCCTCCACTTT.

The rearrangement joins TRBV19 to TRBJ2-6, with no clear D. Germline V gives CDR1 LNHDA, CDR2 SQIVND (reference sequence). The germline V and J ends were trimmed by 3 bases and 0 bases, with 6 bases remaining between them. This CDR3 is built from 15 residues. The CDR3 nucleotides are TGTGCCAGTAGTATTTATTACTCTGGGGCCAACGTCCTGACTTTC. Protein sequence: CASSIYYSGANVLTF.

This clone was seen just once. This chain joins TRBV7-2 and TRBJ1-5; D not resolved. The CDR3 is made up of 12 amino acids. Trimming left V 1 base short and J 6 bases short, with 4 bases between. Germline V CDR1 and CDR2: SGHTA, FQGNSA. The CDR3 loop reads CASSLVSQPQHF. CDR3 DNA: TGTGCCAGCAGCTTAGTATCTCAGCCCCAGCATTTT.

A remark on this clone: Other DNA sequences in the sample encode the same CDR3. CDR3 loop: CASTDSYEQYF. DNA for the CDR3: TGTGCCAGCACCGACAGCTACGAGCAGTACTTC. The chain has TRBV2 and TRBJ2-7, with a possible D match to TRBD1 (5 bases). This CDR3 has 11 amino acids. The ends were cut back, 7 bases at V and 3 bases at J, with 7 bases in the middle. Germline V gene data show CDR1 as SNHLY and CDR2 as FYNNEI.

The rearrangement links TRBV21-1 to TRBJ2-7; the D call TRBD2 from the table was never checked on the DNA. TRBV21-1 corresponds to a pseudogene. CDR3 length equals 14 residues. CDR3 nucleotide sequence: TGTGCCAGACAACGATGGCGGGGGGGTTACGAGCAGTACTTC. It codes for CARQRWRGGYEQYF.

The chain joins TRBV9 to TRBJ2-2; 10 nucleotides match TRBD1. CDR1 and CDR2 (germline): SGDLS, YYNGEE. The CDR3 runs to 15 residues. The trim removed 1 base at V and 5 bases at J, leaving 2 bases unmatched. The CDR3 coding sequence is TGTGCCAGCAGCGTAAGGACAGGGGGAACCGGGGAGCTGTTTTTT. Its protein product is CASSVRTGGTGELFF.

V gene TRBV30 combines with J gene TRBJ1-5, with D hard to call. The CDR3 consists of 14 residues. Trimming took 2 bases from V and 11 from J, leaving 19 bases between them. Looked up from germline, CDR1 is GTSNPN and CDR2 is SVGIG (reference sequence). The CDR3 DNA sequence: TGTGCCTGGAGTTCGTCAGACCGGGGTGTGTCCCAGCATTTT. It yields the protein CAWSSSDRGVSQHF.

Concerning this clone: In the same sample, other DNA sequences code for this CDR3. V and J are TRBV7-9 and TRBJ1-1; the D gene is possibly TRBD1 (6 bases). In germline, CDR1 is SEHNR, CDR2 FQNEAQ (reference sequence). The CDR3 has 14 amino acids. Trimming left V 5 bases short and J 1 base short, with 11 bases between. CDR3 nucleotide sequence: TGTGCCAGCAGCCTACAGGGAGCGAACACTGAAGCTTTCTTT. Its translation is CASSLQGANTEAFF.

The genes are TRBV4-1 and TRBJ1-2, with 7 bases lining up with TRBD1. The CDR3 is made up of 14 amino acids. CDR1 MGHRA and CDR2 YSYEKL come from the germline V gene. The J segment lost 4 bases and the V segment lost 0 bases, leaving 2 bases of the junction unmatched. CDR3 amino acids: CASSQDDRAYGYTF. DNA for the CDR3: TGCGCCAGCAGCCAAGACGACAGGGCCTATGGCTACACCTTC.

The chain uses TRBV6-2 or TRBV6-3 and TRBJ2-1, with D possibly matching TRBD1 (6 bases). Germline V gene lookup returns CDR1 MNHEY and CDR2 SVGEGT. V gave up 2 bases and J gave up 3 bases, with 8 bases separating them. The CDR3 length is 14 residues. CDR3 nucleotides: TGTGCCAGCAGTTACGGGACAAGCTACAATGAGCAGTTCTTC. Protein: CASSYGTSYNEQFF.

J is TRBJ2-6 and V is TRBV30, with a weak D call TRBD1 (5 bases). The ends were cut back, 3 bases at V and 0 bases at J, with 6 bases in the middle. The CDR3 runs to 14 residues. Germline V gene lookup returns CDR1 GTSNPN and CDR2 SVGIG (reference sequence). CDR3 residues: CAWSDSSGANVLTF. CDR3 in DNA: TGTGCCTGGAGCGACAGCTCTGGGGCCAACGTCCTGACTTTC.

This rearrangement joins TRBV4-1 to TRBJ2-3; TRBD2 agrees at 12 bases. Germline CDR1 is MGHRA and CDR2 is YSYEKL. The CDR3 has 19 amino acids. Trimming removed 1 base from V and 3 bases from J; junction bases left unmatched: 11. The DNA of the CDR3 is TGCGCCAGCAGCCAAGCTCGGTCTAGCGGGGGGGCCAGGACAGATACGCAGTATTTT. It specifies CASSQARSSGGARTDTQYF.

The V call is TRBV6-5, the J call TRBJ2-7; the D gene is possibly TRBD1 (5 bases). V lost 6 bases to trimming and J lost 2 bases, with 8 bases between them. The V gene's germline CDR1 is MNHEY and CDR2 SVGAGI. This CDR3 region has 12 residues. Written as DNA, the CDR3 is TGTGCCAGCAGGACGACAGCCTACGAGCAGTACTTC. Translation gives CASRTTAYEQYF.

Of note for this clone: One junction end does not reproduce the germline sequence, and a read error may be involved. The genes are TRBV18 and TRBJ1-1; D possibly corresponds to TRBD1 (5 bases). Germline values: CDR1 KGHSH, CDR2 LQKENI. The CDR3 extends over 14 amino acids. This chain's CDR3 is CASLPGPMNTEAFF. For the CDR3, the DNA is TGTGCCAGCTTACCAGGGCCTATGAACACTGAAGCTTTCTTT.

This rearrangement joins TRBV18 to TRBJ2-2; weak D call: TRBD2 (6 bases). Trimming cost V 1 base and J 10 bases, with 10 bases left between them. Germline CDR1 reads KGHSH; CDR2 reads LQKENI. The CDR3 is made up of 13 amino acids. The CDR3 region is CASSPLGGEELFF. In DNA, the CDR3 is TGTGCCAGCTCACCACTGGGCGGGGAGGAGCTGTTTTTT.

V and J are TRBV6-1 and TRBJ1-1; 11 positions agree with TRBD1. V lost 0 bases, J lost 7 bases, and 7 bases stayed unmatched. There are 16 residues in the CDR3. Per germline, CDR1 MNHNS and CDR2 SASEGT. The CDR3 loop reads CASSEALGQGADEAFF. The CDR3 coding sequence is TGTGCCAGCAGTGAAGCGCTCGGACAGGGGGCCGATGAAGCTTTCTTT.

The chain recombines TRBV7-8 with TRBJ1-6, with TRBD1 matching over 10 bases. After removal of 7 bases from V and 9 bases from J, the junction contained 15 bases not matched to a gene. The CDR3 sequence is 17 residues long. The germline gives CDR1 SGHVS, CDR2 FQNEAQ. Written as DNA, the CDR3 is TGTGCCAGCAACTTGGGGACAGGGGTAGGGCATGGTTCACCCCTCCACTTT. Protein product: CASNLGTGVGHGSPLHF.

The rearrangement joins TRBV19 to TRBJ1-3; 7 bases are shared with TRBD1. Germline CDR1 reads LNHDA; CDR2 reads SQIVND (reference sequence). V gave up 4 bases and J gave up 0 bases; unmatched junction bases: 3. This CDR3 comprises 15 residues. CDR3 sequence reads: CASSRGQNSGNTIYF. CDR3 in DNA: TGTGCCAGTAGTAGGGGACAGAACTCTGGAAACACCATATATTTT.

V and J are TRBV4-2 and TRBJ1-5; D might be TRBD1 (6 bases). Germline values: CDR1 LGHNA, CDR2 YNFKEQ. V lost 2 bases to trimming and J lost 4 bases, with 15 bases between them. The CDR3 has 16 residues. Here the CDR3 reads CASSQSRGTANQPQHF. The CDR3 region has the DNA TGTGCCAGCAGCCAATCTAGGGGGACGGCGAATCAGCCCCAGCATTTT.

The chain uses TRBV4-2 and TRBJ2-7, with 9 bases matching TRBD1. Germline-derived CDR1 and CDR2 are LGHNA and YNFKEQ. CDR3 size: 18 residues. V trimming: 0 bases; J trimming: 5 bases; junction bases outside the gene matches: 14. CDR3 sequence (DNA): TGTGCCAGCAGCCAAGATACAGTTCTTGGACAGGGGAAGGACGAGCAGTACTTC. It translates to CASSQDTVLGQGKDEQYF.

The chain is built from TRBV3-1 (or the pseudogene TRBV3-2) and TRBJ1-1; no definite D call. Deletions cut 4 bases from V and 1 base from J, with 13 bases between. Germline V gives CDR1 LGHDT, CDR2 YNNKEL (reference sequence). This CDR3 spans 15 amino acids. The CDR3 DNA sequence: TGTGCCAGCAGCCCGTTTCAGTCAGGGAACACTGAAGCTTTCTTT. The encoded protein is CASSPFQSGNTEAFF.

This clone has ten or more counts. The CDR3 spells CASSSQGASQDGYTF. DNA for the CDR3: TGTGCCAGCAGCTCACAGGGGGCGAGTCAGGATGGCTACACCTTC. The rearrangement uses TRBV7-6 and TRBJ1-2; 9 bases are a match to TRBD1. Germline V gives CDR1 SGHVS, CDR2 FNYEAQ. This CDR3 has 15 residues. J gave up 6 bases and V 4 bases, and 9 bases lay outside the gene matches. Combining the CDR3 with reference TRBV7-6 and TRBJ1-2 gives the whole variable domain GAGVSQSPRYKVTKRGQDVALRCDPISGHVSLYWYRQALGQGPEFLTYFNYEAQQDKSGLPNDRFSAERPEGSISTLTIQRTEQRDSAMYRCASSSQGASQDGYTFGSGTRLTVV.

The V call is TRBV5-1, the J call TRBJ1-4, with D tentatively TRBD1 (5 bases). CDR3 length equals 16 residues. Trimming cost V 1 base and J 0 bases, with 10 bases left between them. The V gene's germline CDR1 is SGHRS and CDR2 YFSETQ. The CDR3 nucleotides read TGCGCCAGCAGCTTGCCAGGGATTGCAACTAATGAAAAACTGTTTTTT. Translation gives CASSLPGIATNEKLFF.

The chain employs TRBV7-3 and TRBJ2-2; D call uncertain. V gave up 5 bases and J gave up 6 bases, with 13 bases separating them. Germline V gene data show CDR1 as SGHTA and CDR2 as FQGTGA. This CDR3 comprises 14 residues. CDR3: CASSTHLGPGELFF. The CDR3 DNA is TGTGCCAGCAGCACCCACCTAGGCCCCGGGGAGCTGTTTTTT.

The chain carries TRBV3-1 (or the pseudogene TRBV3-2) and TRBJ2-6, with D hard to call. There are 15 residues in the CDR3. Germline values: CDR1 LGHDT, CDR2 YNNKEL (reference sequence). Trimming shortened V by 8 bases and J by 1 base, and 12 bases separated the two germline ends. The CDR3, as DNA: TGTGCCAGCGATAGATCCAAGTCTGGGGCCAACGTCCTGACTTTC. It encodes CASDRSKSGANVLTF.

V and J are TRBV6-5 and TRBJ1-1; 8 positions match TRBD1. This CDR3 region has 13 residues. Per germline, CDR1 MNHEY and CDR2 SVGAGI. V shed 6 bases, J shed 11 bases, and the junction held 11 bases outside the gene matches. CDR3 nucleotides: TGTGCCAGCAGCCAAGACAGGGGAGGGAAGGCTTTCTTT. Translating it yields CASSQDRGGKAFF.

This chain joins TRBV9 and TRBJ1-3; possibly TRBD1 for D (5 bases). This CDR3 is built from 15 residues. In germline, CDR1 is SGDLS, CDR2 YYNGEE. Trimming stripped 0 bases from V and 0 bases from J, with 7 bases between. CDR3 nucleotide sequence: TGTGCCAGCAGCGTAGCGGACAACTCTGGAAACACCATATATTTT. It codes for CASSVADNSGNTIYF.

The chain has TRBV4-1 and TRBJ1-5; D ambiguous. Germline V gene sequence: CDR1 MGHRA, CDR2 YSYEKL. The CDR3 totals 13 residues. Deletions cut 0 bases from V and 7 bases from J, with 7 bases between. CDR3 nucleotides: TGCGCCAGCAGCCAAGATTGGAGGCAGCCCCAGCATTTT. Its translation is CASSQDWRQPQHF.

The V and J genes are TRBV10-3 and TRBJ1-3, with 8 positions matching TRBD1. V was pared by 1 base and J by 1 base, with 3 bases of the junction left unmatched. This CDR3 is 16 amino acids long. Germline V gene sequence: CDR1 ENHRY, CDR2 SYGVKD. CDR3 nucleotide sequence: TGTGCCATCAGTGAGTGGCAGGGGGCTTCTGGAAACACCATATATTTT. Its protein is CAISEWQGASGNTIYF.